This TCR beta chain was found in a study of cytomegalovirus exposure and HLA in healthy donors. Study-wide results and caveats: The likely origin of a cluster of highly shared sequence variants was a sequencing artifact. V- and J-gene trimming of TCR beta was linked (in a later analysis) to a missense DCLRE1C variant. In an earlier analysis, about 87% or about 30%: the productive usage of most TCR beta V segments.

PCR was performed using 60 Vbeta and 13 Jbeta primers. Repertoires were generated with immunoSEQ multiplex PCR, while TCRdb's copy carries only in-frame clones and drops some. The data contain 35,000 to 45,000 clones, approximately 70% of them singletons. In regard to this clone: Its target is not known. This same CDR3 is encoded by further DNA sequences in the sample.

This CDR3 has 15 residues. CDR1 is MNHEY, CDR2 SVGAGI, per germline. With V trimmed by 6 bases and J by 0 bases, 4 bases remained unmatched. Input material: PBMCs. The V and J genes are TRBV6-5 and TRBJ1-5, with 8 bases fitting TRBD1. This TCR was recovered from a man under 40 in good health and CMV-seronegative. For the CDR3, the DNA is TGTGCCAGCAGGCCACAGGGGGGTAGCAATCAGCCCCAGCATTTT. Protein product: CASRPQGGSNQPQHF.